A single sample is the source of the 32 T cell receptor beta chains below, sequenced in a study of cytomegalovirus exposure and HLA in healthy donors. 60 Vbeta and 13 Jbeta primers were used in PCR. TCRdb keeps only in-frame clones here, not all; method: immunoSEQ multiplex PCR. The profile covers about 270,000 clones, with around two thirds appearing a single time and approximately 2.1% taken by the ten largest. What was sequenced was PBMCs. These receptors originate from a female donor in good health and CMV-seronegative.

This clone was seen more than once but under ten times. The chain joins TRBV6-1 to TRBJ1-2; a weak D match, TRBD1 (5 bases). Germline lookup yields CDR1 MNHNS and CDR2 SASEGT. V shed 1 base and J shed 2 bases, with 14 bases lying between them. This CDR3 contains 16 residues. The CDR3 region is CASSEDGTYSNYGYTF. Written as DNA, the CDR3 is TGTGCCAGCAGTGAAGACGGGACTTATAGCAACTATGGCTACACCTTC.

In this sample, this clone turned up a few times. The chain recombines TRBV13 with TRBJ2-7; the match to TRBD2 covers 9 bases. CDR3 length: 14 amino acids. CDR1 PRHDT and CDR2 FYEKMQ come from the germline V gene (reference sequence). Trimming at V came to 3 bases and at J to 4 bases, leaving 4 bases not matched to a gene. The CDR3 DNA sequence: TGTGCCAGCAGCTTTGGCGGGAGGGGATACGAGCAGTACTTC. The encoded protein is CASSFGGRGYEQYF.

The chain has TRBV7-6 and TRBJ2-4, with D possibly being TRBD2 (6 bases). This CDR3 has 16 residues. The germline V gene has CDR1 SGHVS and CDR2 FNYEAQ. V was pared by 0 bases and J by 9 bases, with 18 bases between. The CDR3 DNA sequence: TGTGCCAGCAGCTTAGCTGCCGGGAGTCGGGTAGTCATTCAGTACTTC. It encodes CASSLAAGSRVVIQYF.

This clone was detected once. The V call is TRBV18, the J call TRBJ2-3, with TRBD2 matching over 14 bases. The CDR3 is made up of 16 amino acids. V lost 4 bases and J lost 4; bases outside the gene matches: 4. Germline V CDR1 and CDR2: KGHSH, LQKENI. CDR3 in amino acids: CASSLGLAGEADTQYF. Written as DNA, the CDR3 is TGTGCCAGCTCACTGGGACTAGCGGGAGAGGCAGATACGCAGTATTTT.

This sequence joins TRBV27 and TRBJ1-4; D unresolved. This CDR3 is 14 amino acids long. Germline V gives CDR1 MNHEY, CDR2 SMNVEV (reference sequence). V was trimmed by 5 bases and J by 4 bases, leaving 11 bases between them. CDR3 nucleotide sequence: TGTGCCAGCAGTGCAGTACGGAGTAATGAAAAACTGTTTTTT. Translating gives CASSAVRSNEKLFF.

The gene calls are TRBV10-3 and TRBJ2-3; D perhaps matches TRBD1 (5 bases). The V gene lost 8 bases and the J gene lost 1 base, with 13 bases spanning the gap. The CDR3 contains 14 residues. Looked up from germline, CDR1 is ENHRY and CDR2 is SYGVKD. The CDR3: CAIGAGRGTDTQYF. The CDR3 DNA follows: TGTGCCATCGGGGCCGGCAGGGGCACAGATACGCAGTATTTT.

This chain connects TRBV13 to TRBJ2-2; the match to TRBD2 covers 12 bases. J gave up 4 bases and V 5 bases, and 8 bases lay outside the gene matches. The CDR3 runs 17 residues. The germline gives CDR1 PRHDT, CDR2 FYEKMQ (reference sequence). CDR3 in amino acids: CASSPEGLAGITGELFF. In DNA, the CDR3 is TGTGCCAGCAGCCCCGAAGGACTAGCGGGGATCACCGGGGAGCTGTTTTTT.

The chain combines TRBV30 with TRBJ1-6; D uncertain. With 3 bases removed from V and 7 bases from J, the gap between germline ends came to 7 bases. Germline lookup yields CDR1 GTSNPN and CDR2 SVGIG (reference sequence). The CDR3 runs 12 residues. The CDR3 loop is CAWRGRNSPLHF. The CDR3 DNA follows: TGTGCCTGGAGAGGCAGGAATTCACCCCTCCACTTT.

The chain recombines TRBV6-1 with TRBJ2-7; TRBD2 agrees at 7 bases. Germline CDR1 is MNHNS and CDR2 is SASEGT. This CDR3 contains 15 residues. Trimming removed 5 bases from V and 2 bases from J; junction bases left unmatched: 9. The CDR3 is CASSPRHAGAYEQYF. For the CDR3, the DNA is TGTGCCAGCAGTCCCAGACACGCGGGAGCCTACGAGCAGTACTTC.

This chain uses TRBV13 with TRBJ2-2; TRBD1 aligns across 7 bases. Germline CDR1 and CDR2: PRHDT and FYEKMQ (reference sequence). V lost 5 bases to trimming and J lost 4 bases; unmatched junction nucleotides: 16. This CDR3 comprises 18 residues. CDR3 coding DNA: TGTGCCAGCAGCCCTCACCGGGGACAGCTGACTGGCACCGGGGAGCTGTTTTTT. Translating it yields CASSPHRGQLTGTGELFF. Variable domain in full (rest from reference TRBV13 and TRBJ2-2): AAGVIQSPRHLIKEKRETATLKCYPIPRHDTVYWYQQGPGQDPQFLISFYEKMQSDKGSIPDRFSAQQFSDYHSELNMSSLELGDSALYFCASSPHRGQLTGTGELFFGEGSRLTVL.

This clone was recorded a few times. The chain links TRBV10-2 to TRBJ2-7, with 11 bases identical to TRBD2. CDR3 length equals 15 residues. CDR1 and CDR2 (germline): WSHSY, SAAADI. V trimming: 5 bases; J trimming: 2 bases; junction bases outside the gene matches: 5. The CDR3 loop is CASSKLAGDPYEQYF. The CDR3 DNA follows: TGCGCCAGCAGTAAACTAGCGGGAGACCCCTACGAGCAGTACTTC.

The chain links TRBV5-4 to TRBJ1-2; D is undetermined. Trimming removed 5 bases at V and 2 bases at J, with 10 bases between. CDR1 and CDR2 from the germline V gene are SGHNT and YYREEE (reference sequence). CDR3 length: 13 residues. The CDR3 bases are TGTGCCAGCAGGTCCGGGTACAACTATGGCTACACCTTC. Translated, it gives CASRSGYNYGYTF.

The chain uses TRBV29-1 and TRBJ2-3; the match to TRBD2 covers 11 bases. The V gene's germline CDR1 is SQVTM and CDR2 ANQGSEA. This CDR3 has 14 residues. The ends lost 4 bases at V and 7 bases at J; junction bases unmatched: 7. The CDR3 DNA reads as TGCAGCGTTGTTGGGACTAGCGGTGAGAATACGCAGTATTTT. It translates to CSVVGTSGENTQYF.

This CDR3 reads CASSGGGGKVSHDTQYF. CDR3 in DNA: TGTGCCAGCAGTGGGGGAGGGGGGAAAGTCTCGCATGATACGCAGTATTTT. The gene calls are TRBV27 and TRBJ2-3; weak D call: TRBD2 (7 bases). The germline V and J ends were trimmed by 5 bases and 6 bases, with 24 bases remaining between them. The germline V gene encodes CDR1 MNHEY and CDR2 SMNVEV (reference sequence). The CDR3 has 17 residues.

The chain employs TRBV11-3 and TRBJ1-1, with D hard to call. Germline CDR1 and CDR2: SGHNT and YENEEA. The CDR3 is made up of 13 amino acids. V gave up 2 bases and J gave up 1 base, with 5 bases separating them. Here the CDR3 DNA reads TGTGCCAGCAGCTTATTTAGGAACACTGAAGCTTTCTTT. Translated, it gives CASSLFRNTEAFF.

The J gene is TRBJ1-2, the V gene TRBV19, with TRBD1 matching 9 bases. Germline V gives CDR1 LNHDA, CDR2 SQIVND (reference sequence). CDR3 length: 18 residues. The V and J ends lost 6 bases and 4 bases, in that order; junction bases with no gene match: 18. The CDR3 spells CASSLAPGQGPILYGYTF. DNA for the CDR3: TGTGCCAGTAGCCTGGCTCCGGGACAGGGTCCTATTCTCTATGGCTACACCTTC.

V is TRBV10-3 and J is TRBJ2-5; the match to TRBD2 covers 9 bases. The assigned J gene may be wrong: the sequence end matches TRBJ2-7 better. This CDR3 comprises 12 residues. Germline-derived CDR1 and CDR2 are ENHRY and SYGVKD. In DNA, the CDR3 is TGTGCCATCAAGCTAGCGGGAAGCGAGCAGTACTTC. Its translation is CAIKLAGSEQYF.

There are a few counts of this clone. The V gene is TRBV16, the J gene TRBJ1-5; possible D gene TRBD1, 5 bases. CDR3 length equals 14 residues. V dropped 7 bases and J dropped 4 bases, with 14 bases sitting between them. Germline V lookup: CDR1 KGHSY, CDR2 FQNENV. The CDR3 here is CASTIGATNQPQHF. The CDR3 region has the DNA TGTGCCAGCACCATAGGGGCCACTAATCAGCCCCAGCATTTT.

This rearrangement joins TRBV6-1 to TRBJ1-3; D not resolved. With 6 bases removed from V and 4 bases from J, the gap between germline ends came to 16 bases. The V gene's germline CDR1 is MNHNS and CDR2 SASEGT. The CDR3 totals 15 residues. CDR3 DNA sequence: TGTGCCAGCAGCCTAGGATACCTAACGGGAAACACCATATATTTT. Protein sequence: CASSLGYLTGNTIYF.

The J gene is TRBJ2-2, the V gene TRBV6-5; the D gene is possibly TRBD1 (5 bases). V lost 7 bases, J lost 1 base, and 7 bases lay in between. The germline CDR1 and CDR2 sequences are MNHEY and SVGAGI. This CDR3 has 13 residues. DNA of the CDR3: TGTGCCAGCATAGGACAGAACACCGGGGAGCTGTTTTTT. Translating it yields CASIGQNTGELFF.

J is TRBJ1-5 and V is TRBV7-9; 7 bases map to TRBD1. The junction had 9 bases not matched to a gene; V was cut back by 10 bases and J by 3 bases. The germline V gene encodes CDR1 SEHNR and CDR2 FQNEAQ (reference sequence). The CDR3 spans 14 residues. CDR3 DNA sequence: TGTGCCACCGGAACAGACAGGGCCAATCAGCCCCAGCATTTT. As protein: CATGTDRANQPQHF.

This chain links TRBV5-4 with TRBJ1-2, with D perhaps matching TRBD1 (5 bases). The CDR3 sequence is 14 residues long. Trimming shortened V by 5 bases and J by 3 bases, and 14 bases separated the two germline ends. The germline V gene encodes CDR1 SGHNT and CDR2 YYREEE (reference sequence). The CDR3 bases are TGTGCCAGCAGTGTGGCGACAGACTACTATGGCTACACCTTC. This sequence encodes CASSVATDYYGYTF. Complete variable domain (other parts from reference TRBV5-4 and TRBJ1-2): ETGVTQSPTHLIKTRGQQVTLRCSSQSGHNTVSWYQQALGQGPQFIFQYYREEENGRGNFPPRFSGLQFPNYSSELNVNALELDDSALYLCASSVATDYYGYTFGSGTRLTVV.

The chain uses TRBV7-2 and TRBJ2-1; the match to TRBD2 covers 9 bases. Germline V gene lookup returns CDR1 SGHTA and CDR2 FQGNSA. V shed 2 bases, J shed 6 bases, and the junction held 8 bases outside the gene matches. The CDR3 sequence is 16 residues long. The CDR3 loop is CASSLSGLAGRNEQFF. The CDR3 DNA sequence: TGTGCCAGCAGCTTAAGCGGGCTAGCGGGACGCAATGAGCAGTTCTTC.

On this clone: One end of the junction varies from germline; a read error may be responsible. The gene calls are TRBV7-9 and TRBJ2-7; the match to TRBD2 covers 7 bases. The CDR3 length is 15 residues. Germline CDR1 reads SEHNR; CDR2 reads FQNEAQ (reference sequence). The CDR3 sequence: CSSSLDPGRESEQYF. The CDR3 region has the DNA TGTTCCAGCAGCTTAGACCCGGGGCGGGAGAGCGAGCAGTACTTC.

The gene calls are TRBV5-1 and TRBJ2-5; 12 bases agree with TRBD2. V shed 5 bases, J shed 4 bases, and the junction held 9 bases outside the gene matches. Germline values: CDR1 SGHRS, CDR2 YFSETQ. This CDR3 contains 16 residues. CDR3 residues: CASRRASGRAGETQYF. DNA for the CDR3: TGCGCCAGCAGACGGGCTAGCGGGAGGGCGGGAGAGACCCAGTACTTC.

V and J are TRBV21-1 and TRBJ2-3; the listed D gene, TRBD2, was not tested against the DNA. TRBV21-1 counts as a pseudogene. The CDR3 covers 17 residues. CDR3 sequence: CASSKDPLAGGTDTQYF. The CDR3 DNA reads TGTGCCAGCAGCAAAGATCCCCTAGCGGGAGGCACAGATACGCAGTATTTT.

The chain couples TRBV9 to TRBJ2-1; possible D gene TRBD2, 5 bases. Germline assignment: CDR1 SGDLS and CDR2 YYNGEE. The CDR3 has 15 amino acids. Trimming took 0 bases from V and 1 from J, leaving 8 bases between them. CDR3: CASSVEEVSYNEQFF. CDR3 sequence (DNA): TGTGCCAGCAGCGTAGAGGAGGTTTCCTACAATGAGCAGTTCTTC. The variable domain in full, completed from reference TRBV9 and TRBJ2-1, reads DSGVTQTPKHLITATGQRVTLRCSPRSGDLSVYWYQQSLDQGLQFLIQYYNGEERAKGNILERFSAQQFPDLHSELNLSSLELGDSALYFCASSVEEVSYNEQFFGPGTRLTVL.

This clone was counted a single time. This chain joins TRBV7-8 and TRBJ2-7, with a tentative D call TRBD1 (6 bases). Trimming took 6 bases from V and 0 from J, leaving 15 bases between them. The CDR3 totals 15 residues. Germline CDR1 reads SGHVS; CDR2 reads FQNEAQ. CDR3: CASSLGQRSSYEQYF. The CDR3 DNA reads TGTGCCAGCAGTCTCGGACAGCGGAGCTCCTACGAGCAGTACTTC.

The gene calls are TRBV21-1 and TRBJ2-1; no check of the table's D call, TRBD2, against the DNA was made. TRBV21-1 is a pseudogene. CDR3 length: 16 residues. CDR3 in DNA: TGTGCCAGCAGCAGATCCGGGACTAGCGGTCCTAATGAGCAGTTCTTC. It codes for CASSRSGTSGPNEQFF.

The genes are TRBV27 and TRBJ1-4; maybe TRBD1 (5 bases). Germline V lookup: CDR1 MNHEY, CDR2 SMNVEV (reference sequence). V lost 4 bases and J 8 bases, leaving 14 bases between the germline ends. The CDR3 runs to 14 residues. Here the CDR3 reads CASSSGFWGEKLFF. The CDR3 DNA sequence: TGTGCCAGCAGTTCAGGGTTCTGGGGCGAAAAACTGTTTTTT.

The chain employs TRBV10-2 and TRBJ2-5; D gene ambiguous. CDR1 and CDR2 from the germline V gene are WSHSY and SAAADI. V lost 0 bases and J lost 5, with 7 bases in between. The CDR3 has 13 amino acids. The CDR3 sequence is CASSESRWETQYF. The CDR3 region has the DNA TGCGCCAGCAGTGAGTCGAGGTGGGAGACCCAGTACTTC.

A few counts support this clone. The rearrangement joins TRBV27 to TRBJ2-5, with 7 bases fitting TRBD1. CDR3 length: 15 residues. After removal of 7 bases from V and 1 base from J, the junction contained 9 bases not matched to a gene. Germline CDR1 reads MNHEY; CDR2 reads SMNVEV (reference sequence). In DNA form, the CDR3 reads TGTGCCAGCATCCCCATCCGGGACAGCCAAGAGACCCAGTACTTC. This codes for CASIPIRDSQETQYF.